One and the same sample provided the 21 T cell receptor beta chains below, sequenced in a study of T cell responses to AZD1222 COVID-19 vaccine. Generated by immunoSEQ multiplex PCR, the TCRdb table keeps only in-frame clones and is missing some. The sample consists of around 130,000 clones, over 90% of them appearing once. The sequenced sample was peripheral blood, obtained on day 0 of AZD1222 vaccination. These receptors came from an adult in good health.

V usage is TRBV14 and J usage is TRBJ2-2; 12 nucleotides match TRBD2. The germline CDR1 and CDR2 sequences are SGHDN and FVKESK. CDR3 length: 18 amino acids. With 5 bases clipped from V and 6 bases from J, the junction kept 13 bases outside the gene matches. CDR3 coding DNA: TGTGCCAGCAGCTCTCGCCGGACTAGCGGGACTTCCGCCGGGGAGCTGTTTTTT. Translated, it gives CASSSRRTSGTSAGELFF. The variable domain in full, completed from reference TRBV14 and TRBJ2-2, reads EAGVTQFPSHSVIEKGQTVTLRCDPISGHDNLYWYRRVMGKEIKFLLHFVKESKQDESGMPNNRFLAERTGGTYSTLKVQPAELEDSGVYFCASSSRRTSGTSAGELFFGEGSRLTVL.

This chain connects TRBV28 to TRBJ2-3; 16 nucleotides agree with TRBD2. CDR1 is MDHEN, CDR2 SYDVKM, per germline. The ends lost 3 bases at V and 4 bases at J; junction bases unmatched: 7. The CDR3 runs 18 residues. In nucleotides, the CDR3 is TGTGCCAGCAGTTTCTCGGGACTAGCGGGAGGGTGGCCAGATACGCAGTATTTT. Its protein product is CASSFSGLAGGWPDTQYF.

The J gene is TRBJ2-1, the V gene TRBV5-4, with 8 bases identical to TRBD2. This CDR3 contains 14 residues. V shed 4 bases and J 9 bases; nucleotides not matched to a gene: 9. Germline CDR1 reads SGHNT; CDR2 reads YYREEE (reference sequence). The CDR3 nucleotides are TGTGCCAGCAGCCCGGCCCGGGAGGGGAGTGAGCAGTTCTTC. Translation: CASSPAREGSEQFF.

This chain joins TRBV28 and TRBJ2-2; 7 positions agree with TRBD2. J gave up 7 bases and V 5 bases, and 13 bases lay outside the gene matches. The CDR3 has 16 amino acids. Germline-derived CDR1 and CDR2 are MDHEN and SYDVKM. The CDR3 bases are TGTGCCAGCAGTGGTTCGGCGGGAGTGGGGAACGGGGAGCTGTTTTTT. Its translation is CASSGSAGVGNGELFF.

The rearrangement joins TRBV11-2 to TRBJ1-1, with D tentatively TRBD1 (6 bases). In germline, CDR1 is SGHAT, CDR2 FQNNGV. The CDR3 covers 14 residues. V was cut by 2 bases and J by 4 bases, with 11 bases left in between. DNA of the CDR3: TGTGCCAGCAGCTTATCAAGGGGGGGCACTGAAGCTTTCTTT. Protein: CASSLSRGGTEAFF.

The CDR3 nucleotides are TGTGCCAGCAGTGTAGTTTTCCAAGAGACCCAGTACTTC. Protein: CASSVVFQETQYF. This chain connects TRBV2 to TRBJ2-5; D is undetermined. The germline V gene encodes CDR1 SNHLY and CDR2 FYNNEI. Trimming took off 4 bases at V and 1 base at J, with 7 bases between the two ends. The CDR3 runs 13 residues. The whole variable domain, remainder taken from reference TRBV2 and TRBJ2-5, is EPEVTQTPSHQVTQMGQEVILRCVPISNHLYFYWYRQILGQKVEFLVSFYNNEISEKSEIFDDQFSVERPDGSNFTLKIRSTKLEDSAMYFCASSVVFQETQYFGPGTRLLVL.

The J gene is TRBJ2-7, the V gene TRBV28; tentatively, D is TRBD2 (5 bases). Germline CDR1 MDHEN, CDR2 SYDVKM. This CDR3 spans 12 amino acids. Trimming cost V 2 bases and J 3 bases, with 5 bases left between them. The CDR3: CASSLEGYEQYF. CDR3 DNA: TGTGCCAGCAGTTTAGAGGGCTACGAGCAGTACTTC.

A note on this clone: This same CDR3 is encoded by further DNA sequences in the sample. Written as DNA, the CDR3 is TGTGCCAGCAGCGTTGGGTACAATGAGCAGTTCTTC. It yields the protein CASSVGYNEQFF. V gene TRBV9 combines with J gene TRBJ2-1; D is ambiguous. V lost 2 bases, J lost 4 bases, and 4 bases lay in between. The germline V gene has CDR1 SGDLS and CDR2 YYNGEE. The CDR3 totals 12 residues.

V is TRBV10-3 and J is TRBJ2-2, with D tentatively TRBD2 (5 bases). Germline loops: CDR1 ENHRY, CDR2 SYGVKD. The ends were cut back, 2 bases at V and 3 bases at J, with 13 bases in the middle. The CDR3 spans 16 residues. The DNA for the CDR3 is TGTGCCATCAGTGAGCTGACGGGGTCCTACACCGGGGAGCTGTTTTTT. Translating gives CAISELTGSYTGELFF.

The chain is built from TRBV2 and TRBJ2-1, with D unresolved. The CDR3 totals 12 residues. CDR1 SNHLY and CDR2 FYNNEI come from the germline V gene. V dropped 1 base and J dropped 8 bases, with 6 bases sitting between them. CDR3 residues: CASSEDEYEQFF. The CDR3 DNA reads TGTGCCAGCAGTGAAGACGAGTATGAGCAGTTCTTC.

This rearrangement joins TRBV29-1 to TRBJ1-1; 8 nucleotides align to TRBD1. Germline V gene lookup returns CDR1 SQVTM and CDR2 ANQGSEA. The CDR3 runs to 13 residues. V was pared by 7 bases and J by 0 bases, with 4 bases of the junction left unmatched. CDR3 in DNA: TGCAGCGCCCGGACAGGGTTGAACACTGAAGCTTTCTTT. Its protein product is CSARTGLNTEAFF. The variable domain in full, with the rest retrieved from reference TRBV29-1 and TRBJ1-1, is SAVISQKPSRDICQRGTSLTIQCQVDSQVTMMFWYRQQPGQSLTLIATANQGSEATYESGFVIDKFPISRPNLTFSTLTVSNMSPEDSSIYLCSARTGLNTEAFFGQGTRLTVV.

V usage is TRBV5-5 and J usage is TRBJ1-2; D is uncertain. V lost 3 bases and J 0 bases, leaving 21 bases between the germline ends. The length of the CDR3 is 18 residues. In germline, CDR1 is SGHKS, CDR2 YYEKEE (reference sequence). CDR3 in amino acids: CASSSFLNLILANYGYTF. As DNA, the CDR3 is TGTGCCAGCAGCTCTTTTCTAAACTTGATACTAGCTAACTATGGCTACACCTTC. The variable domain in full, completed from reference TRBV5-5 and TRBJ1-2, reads DAGVTQSPTHLIKTRGQQVTLRCSPISGHKSVSWYQQVLGQGPQFIFQYYEKEERGRGNFPDRFSARQFPNYSSELNVNALLLGDSALYLCASSSFLNLILANYGYTFGSGTRLTVV.

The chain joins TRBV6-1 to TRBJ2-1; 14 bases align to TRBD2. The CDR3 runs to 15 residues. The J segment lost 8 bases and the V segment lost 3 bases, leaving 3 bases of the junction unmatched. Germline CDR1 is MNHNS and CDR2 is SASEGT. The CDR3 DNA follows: TGTGCCAGCAGTGAGGGACTAGCGGGAGTTTATGAGCAGTTCTTC. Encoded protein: CASSEGLAGVYEQFF.

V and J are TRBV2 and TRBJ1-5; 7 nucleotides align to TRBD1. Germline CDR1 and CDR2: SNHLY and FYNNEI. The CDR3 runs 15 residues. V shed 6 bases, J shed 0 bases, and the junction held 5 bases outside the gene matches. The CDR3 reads CASSHRGLSNQPQHF. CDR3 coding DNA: TGTGCCAGCAGCCACAGGGGCCTTAGCAATCAGCCCCAGCATTTT.

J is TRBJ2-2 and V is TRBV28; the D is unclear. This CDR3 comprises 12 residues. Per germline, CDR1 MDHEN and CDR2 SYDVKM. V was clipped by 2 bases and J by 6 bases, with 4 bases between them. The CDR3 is CASSLVAGELFF. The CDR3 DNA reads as TGTGCCAGCAGTTTAGTCGCCGGGGAGCTGTTTTTT.

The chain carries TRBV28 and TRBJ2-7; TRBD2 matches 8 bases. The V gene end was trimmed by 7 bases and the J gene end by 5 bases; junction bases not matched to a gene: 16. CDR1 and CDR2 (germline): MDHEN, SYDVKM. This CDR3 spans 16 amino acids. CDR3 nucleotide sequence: TGTGCCAGCACCTTGGGGGGACGGGAGGGCCCCGACGAGCAGTACTTC. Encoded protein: CASTLGGREGPDEQYF.

The CDR3 DNA sequence: TGTGCCAGCGTTAAAGGGTTAGCGGGAGCCGGGGAGCTGTTTTTT. Translation: CASVKGLAGAGELFF. The chain combines TRBV2 with TRBJ2-2, with TRBD2 matching over 9 bases. This CDR3 comprises 15 residues. The germline gives CDR1 SNHLY, CDR2 FYNNEI. After removal of 8 bases from V and 6 bases from J, the junction contained 10 bases not matched to a gene.

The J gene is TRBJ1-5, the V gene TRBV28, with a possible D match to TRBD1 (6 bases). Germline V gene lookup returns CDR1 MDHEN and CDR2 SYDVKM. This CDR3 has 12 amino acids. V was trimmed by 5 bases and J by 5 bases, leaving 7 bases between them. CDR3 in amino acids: CASSQGYQPQHF. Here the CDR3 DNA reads TGTGCCAGCAGTCAGGGGTATCAGCCCCAGCATTTT.

CDR3 region: CASSETGGGTGELFF. The DNA of the CDR3 is TGTGCCAGCAGTGAAACAGGGGGGGGCACCGGGGAGCTGTTTTTT. The rearrangement joins TRBV6-1 to TRBJ2-2, with D possibly matching TRBD1 (8 bases). This CDR3 has 15 amino acids. Per the germline V gene, CDR1 is MNHNS and CDR2 is SASEGT. V dropped 2 bases and J dropped 4 bases, with 11 bases sitting between them.

CDR3 DNA sequence: TGTGCCTGGGCCTCGGTCGCGAGGTCACCCCTCCACTTT. Its protein product is CAWASVARSPLHF. This sequence joins TRBV30 and TRBJ1-6; D gene uncertain. The CDR3 extends over 13 amino acids. Germline V gene sequence: CDR1 GTSNPN, CDR2 SVGIG (reference sequence). Trimming pared 5 bases from V and 10 bases from J, leaving 15 bases between.

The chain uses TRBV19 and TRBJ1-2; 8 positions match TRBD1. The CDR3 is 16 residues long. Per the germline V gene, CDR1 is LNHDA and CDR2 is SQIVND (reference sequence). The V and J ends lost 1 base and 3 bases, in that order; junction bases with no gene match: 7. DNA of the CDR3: TGTGCCAGTAGTATAGGAGGACAGGGTTTCGACTATGGCTACACCTTC. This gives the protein CASSIGGQGFDYGYTF.